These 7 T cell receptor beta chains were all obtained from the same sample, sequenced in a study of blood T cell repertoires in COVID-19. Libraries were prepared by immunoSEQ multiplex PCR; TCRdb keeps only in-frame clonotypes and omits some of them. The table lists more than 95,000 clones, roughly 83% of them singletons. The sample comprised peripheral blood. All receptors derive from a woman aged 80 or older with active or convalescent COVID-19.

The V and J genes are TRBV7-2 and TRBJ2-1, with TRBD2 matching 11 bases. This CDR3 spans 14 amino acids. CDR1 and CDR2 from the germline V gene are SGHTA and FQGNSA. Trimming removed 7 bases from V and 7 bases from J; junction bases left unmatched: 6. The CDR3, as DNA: TGTGCCAGCAAAACTAGCGGGAGTACGAATGAGCAGTTCTTC. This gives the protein CASKTSGSTNEQFF.

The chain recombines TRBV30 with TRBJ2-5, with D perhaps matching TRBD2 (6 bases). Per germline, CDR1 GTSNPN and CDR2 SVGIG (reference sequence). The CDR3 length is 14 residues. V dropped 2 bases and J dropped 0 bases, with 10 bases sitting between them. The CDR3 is CAWSHGGYQETQYF. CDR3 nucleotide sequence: TGTGCCTGGAGTCATGGGGGGTACCAAGAGACCCAGTACTTC.

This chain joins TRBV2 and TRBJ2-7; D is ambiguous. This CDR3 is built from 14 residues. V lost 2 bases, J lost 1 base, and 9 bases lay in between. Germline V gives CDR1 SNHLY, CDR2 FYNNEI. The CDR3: CASSELGSSYEQYF. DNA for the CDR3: TGTGCCAGCAGTGAATTGGGCAGTTCCTACGAGCAGTACTTC.

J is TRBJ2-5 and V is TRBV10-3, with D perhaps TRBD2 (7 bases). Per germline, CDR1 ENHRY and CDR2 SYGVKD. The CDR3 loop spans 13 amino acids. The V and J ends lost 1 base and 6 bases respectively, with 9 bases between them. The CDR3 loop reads CAISEWGGQTQYF. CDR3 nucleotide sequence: TGTGCCATCAGTGAGTGGGGGGGCCAGACCCAGTACTTC.

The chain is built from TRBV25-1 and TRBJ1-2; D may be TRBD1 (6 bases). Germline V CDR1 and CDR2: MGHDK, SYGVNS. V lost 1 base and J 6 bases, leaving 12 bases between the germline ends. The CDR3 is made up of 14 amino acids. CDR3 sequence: CASSESGGGDGYTF. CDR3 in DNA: TGTGCCAGCAGTGAATCCGGGGGGGGCGATGGCTACACCTTC.

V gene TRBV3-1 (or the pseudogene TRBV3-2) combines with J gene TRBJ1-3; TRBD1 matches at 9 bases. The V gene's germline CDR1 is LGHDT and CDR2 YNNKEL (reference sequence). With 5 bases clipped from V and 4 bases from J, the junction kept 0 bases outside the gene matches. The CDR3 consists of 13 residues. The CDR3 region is CASSGQGGNTIYF. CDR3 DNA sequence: TGTGCCAGCAGCGGACAGGGGGGAAACACCATATATTTT.

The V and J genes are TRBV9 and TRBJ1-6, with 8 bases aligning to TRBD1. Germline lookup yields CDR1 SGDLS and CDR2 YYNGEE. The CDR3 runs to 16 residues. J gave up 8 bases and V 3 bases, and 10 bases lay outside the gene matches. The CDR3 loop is CASSGIGQGFDSPLHF. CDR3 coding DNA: TGTGCCAGCAGCGGGATTGGACAGGGTTTCGATTCACCCCTCCACTTT.